These 14 T cell receptor beta chains share one sample of origin, sequenced in a study of control samples from healthy donors and cancer patients. Clones were sequenced by immunoSEQ multiplex PCR, and TCRdb holds only the in-frame ones, with some missing. The data hold 150,000 to 200,000 clones, with about nine tenths observed a single time. Sample: blood. The source of these receptors is a middle-aged woman in good health.

The gene calls are TRBV14 and TRBJ1-5, with no clear D. Germline V gene lookup returns CDR1 SGHDN and CDR2 FVKESK. This CDR3 spans 13 amino acids. The germline V and J ends were trimmed by 0 bases and 7 bases, with 7 bases remaining between them. This chain's CDR3 is CASSQDSSQPQHF. The CDR3 DNA reads TGTGCCAGCAGCCAAGATTCGTCGCAGCCCCAGCATTTT.

This chain joins TRBV6-1 and TRBJ2-2, with D perhaps assigned TRBD1 or TRBD2 (5 bases each). The CDR3 sequence is 18 residues long. From germline, CDR1 is MNHNS and CDR2 SASEGT. Trimming took 4 bases from V and 4 from J, leaving 22 bases between them. The CDR3 nucleotides are TGTGCCAGCAGTGCCCCTTCGGGGCTCCGCCGGGGCACCGGGGAGCTGTTTTTT. Protein product: CASSAPSGLRRGTGELFF.

J is TRBJ2-1 and V is TRBV12-3 or TRBV12-4; D unresolved. The CDR3 has 11 residues. V was pared by 8 bases and J by 8 bases, with 10 bases between. CDR3 protein: CASSSVYEQFF. In nucleotides, the CDR3 is TGTGCCAGCTCATCAGTCTATGAGCAGTTCTTC.

Details on this clone: An end of the junction does not agree with germline; a read error may underlie this. The chain joins TRBV6-5 to TRBJ2-7, with D possibly being TRBD1 (5 bases). The germline gives CDR1 MNHEY, CDR2 SVGAGI. This CDR3 is built from 13 residues. CDR3 residues: CASIEGAPPEEYF. CDR3 bases: TGTGCCAGCATCGAAGGGGCTCCCCCCGAGGAGTACTTC.

This chain links TRBV15 with TRBJ1-1, with D unclear. Germline CDR1 and CDR2: LNHNV and YYDKDF (reference sequence). This CDR3 comprises 12 residues. The V gene lost 1 base and the J gene lost 2 bases, with 2 bases spanning the gap. In nucleotides, the CDR3 is TGTGCCACCAGCAGAGCAAACACTGAAGCTTTCTTT. Protein sequence: CATSRANTEAFF.

This chain connects TRBV6-6 to TRBJ2-3; D uncertain. CDR1 and CDR2 from the germline V gene are MNHNY and SVGAGI (reference sequence). Trimming stripped 5 bases from V and 1 base from J, with 7 bases between. The CDR3 contains 13 residues. The CDR3: CASSPPGTDTQYF. Here the CDR3 DNA reads TGTGCCAGCAGTCCCCCTGGCACAGATACGCAGTATTTT.

The V call is TRBV11-1, the J call TRBJ2-3; D unresolved. The V end was cut by 5 bases, the J end by 11 bases, with 26 bases between. The germline gives CDR1 SGHAT, CDR2 FQDESV (reference sequence). The CDR3 runs 16 residues. The CDR3 nucleotides are TGTGCCAGCAGCCAGCGATCTAAAACGCCACTGGTTGAGCAGTATTTT. Residues: CASSQRSKTPLVEQYF.

DNA of the CDR3: TGTGCCAGCAGCTGGGACAGGGACCTCCTAGAGACCCAGTACTTC. It yields the protein CASSWDRDLLETQYF. V and J are TRBV11-2 and TRBJ2-5; 9 positions agree with TRBD1. Germline V CDR1 and CDR2: SGHAT, FQNNGV. The CDR3 is made up of 15 amino acids. With V trimmed by 4 bases and J by 4 bases, 7 bases remained unmatched.

The chain couples TRBV28 to TRBJ1-5; D may be TRBD1 (5 bases). CDR1 is MDHEN and CDR2 is SYDVKM in the germline V gene. V lost 8 bases to trimming and J lost 6 bases, with 17 bases between them. The CDR3 contains 14 residues. CDR3 sequence (DNA): TGTGCCAGCCTGGCACAGGCCCTCATTCAGCCCCAGCATTTT. Its protein product is CASLAQALIQPQHF.

J is TRBJ1-6 and V is TRBV18; unclear D gene. This CDR3 contains 13 residues. Germline loops: CDR1 KGHSH, CDR2 LQKENI. V was trimmed by 2 bases and J by 12 bases, leaving 11 bases between them. Here the CDR3 reads CASSPITSVPLHF. The CDR3 DNA follows: TGTGCCAGCTCACCAATTACGTCGGTACCCCTCCACTTT.

J is TRBJ2-3 and V is TRBV23-1; D not resolved. TRBV23-1 is an open reading frame, and its role is uncertain. The CDR3 contains 12 residues. Trimming removed 6 bases from V and 1 base from J, with 5 bases in between. CDR3 bases: TGCGCCAGCAGAGGATGCACAGATACGCAGTATTTT. It encodes CASRGCTDTQYF.

The rearrangement links TRBV2 to TRBJ1-2; the D is unclear. Germline loops: CDR1 SNHLY, CDR2 FYNNEI. This CDR3 contains 13 residues. Trimming pared 3 bases from V and 8 bases from J, leaving 13 bases between. CDR3 in amino acids: CASSEGTPWGYTF. The CDR3 DNA is TGTGCCAGCAGTGAGGGCACCCCTTGGGGCTACACCTTC.

The chain couples TRBV18 to TRBJ1-2; D unclear. CDR3 size: 15 residues. Germline CDR1 reads KGHSH; CDR2 reads LQKENI. Trimming shortened V by 0 bases and J by 0 bases, and 8 bases separated the two germline ends. Here the CDR3 DNA reads TGTGCCAGCTCACCACCTGGATCTACTAACTATGGCTACACCTTC. Its translation is CASSPPGSTNYGYTF.

The chain employs TRBV2 and TRBJ2-7; D gene unclear. CDR1 SNHLY and CDR2 FYNNEI come from the germline V gene. The ends were cut back, 1 base at V and 2 bases at J, with 3 bases in the middle. The CDR3 contains 12 residues. The DNA of the CDR3 is TGTGCCAGCAGTGAAGAACCCTACGAGCAGTACTTC. It encodes CASSEEPYEQYF.